This is a list of T cell receptor beta chains from one sample in a study of shared clonotypes between healthy human individuals. Some clones are missing from TCRdb's copy, which holds only in-frame ones; the method was immunoSEQ multiplex PCR. Here the sample spans 2 million to 2.5 million clones, 95% being singletons. The source material was naive CD4+ T cells sorted from blood. These receptors were collected from a man younger than 35 in good health. Both conserved end residues are part of each CDR3. Each record gives: D gene, V gene, clone size, J gene, CDR3 protein, CDR3 DNA. D genes are given only for firm matches. The size field is filled for only some rows; it gives once, few, many or a size class.

-	TRBV30	-	TRBJ2-7	CAWSGDSYEQYF	TGTGCCTGGAGTGGGGATTCCTACGAGCAGTACTTC
-	TRBV6-1	-	TRBJ2-3	CASRGDLDTQYF	TGTGCCAGCAGGGGGGACTTAGATACGCAGTATTTT
-	TRBV9	-	TRBJ2-7	CASSPRDPSYEQYF	TGTGCCAGCAGCCCCCGGGATCCTTCCTACGAGCAGTACTTC
-	TRBV7-8	-	TRBJ2-1	CASSLGPLGNEQFF	TGTGCCAGCAGCTTAGGCCCCTTAGGGAATGAGCAGTTCTTC
TRBD2	TRBV27	-	TRBJ2-2	CASSVAGGPGTGELFF	TGTGCCAGCAGTGTAGCGGGAGGGCCCGGCACCGGGGAGCTGTTTTTT
-	TRBV4-1	-	TRBJ2-2	CASSQEKETGELFF	TGCGCCAGCAGCCAAGAGAAAGAAACCGGGGAGCTGTTTTTT
-	TRBV5-6	-	TRBJ1-5	CASSTRQTNQPQHF	TGTGCCAGCAGCACCCGACAGACGAATCAGCCCCAGCATTTT
-	TRBV30	-	TRBJ2-2	CAWSYLLGRGKGGELFF	TGTGCCTGGAGTTATCTTTTGGGCAGGGGTAAAGGCGGGGAGCTGTTTTTT
TRBD1	TRBV7-9	-	TRBJ1-1	CASSPGTGWTEAFF	TGTGCCAGCAGTCCCGGGACAGGGTGGACTGAAGCTTTCTTT
-	TRBV14	-	TRBJ1-1	CASSQGWERGAEAFF	TGTGCCAGCAGCCAGGGGTGGGAGAGAGGGGCTGAAGCTTTCTTT
-	TRBV5-1	-	TRBJ2-1	CASSRDSHSGYNEQFF	TGCGCCAGCAGCCGGGACTCCCACAGCGGGTACAATGAGCAGTTCTTC
TRBD1	TRBV29-1	-	TRBJ2-5	CSVEDPRGLETQYF	TGCAGCGTTGAAGATCCGAGGGGGCTCGAGACCCAGTACTTC
-	TRBV5-1	-	TRBJ2-1	CASGRDSGVDEQFF	TGCGCCAGCGGCCGGGACTCCGGTGTTGATGAGCAGTTCTTC
-	TRBV5-1	-	TRBJ2-1	CASSLVSPTNIRNEQFF	TGCGCCAGCAGCTTGGTCTCGCCCACCAATATTCGCAATGAGCAGTTCTTC
TRBD1	TRBV29-1	-	TRBJ1-1	CSVEYRGSLGTEAFF	TGCAGCGTTGAGTACAGGGGGTCCCTCGGCACTGAAGCTTTCTTT
-	TRBV27	-	TRBJ1-1	CASSLFGRARTEAFF	TGTGCCAGCAGTTTATTCGGTAGGGCGCGCACTGAAGCTTTCTTT
-	TRBV11-2	-	TRBJ1-4	CASSLEGLGNEKLFF	TGTGCCAGCAGCTTAGAGGGACTAGGGAATGAAAAACTGTTTTTT
-	TRBV10-3	-	TRBJ2-5	CAISEAELGTQYF	TGTGCCATCAGTGAGGCGGAGCTAGGGACCCAGTACTTC
-	TRBV7-9	-	TRBJ2-3	CGPGLSTDTQYF	TGTGGCCCGGGACTTAGCACAGATACGCAGTATTTT
-	TRBV2	once	TRBJ2-5	CASSAGYQETQYF	TGTGCCAGCAGTGCGGGGTACCAAGAGACCCAGTACTTC
-	TRBV30	-	TRBJ2-7	CAWSVGGRFSYEQYF	TGTGCCTGGAGTGTGGGGGGTCGATTCTCCTACGAGCAGTACTTC
-	TRBV9	-	TRBJ1-1	CASSVVQTNTEAFF	TGTGCCAGCAGCGTAGTACAGACGAACACTGAAGCTTTCTTT
TRBD2	TRBV11-3	-	TRBJ2-3	CASSSSGTVTDTQYF	TGTGCCAGCAGCTCTAGCGGGACTGTCACAGATACGCAGTATTTT
TRBD2	TRBV15	-	TRBJ2-2	CATSRKRAGANTGELFF	TGTGCCACCAGCAGAAAAAGAGCGGGAGCGAACACCGGGGAGCTGTTTTTT
-	TRBV18	-	TRBJ1-1	CASSPQGRENTEAFF	TGTGCCAGCTCACCACAGGGTAGGGAGAACACTGAAGCTTTCTTT
-	TRBV30	-	TRBJ1-2	CAWTPRQLNYGYTF	TGTGCCTGGACCCCGCGACAGCTTAACTATGGCTACACCTTC
-	TRBV6-5	-	TRBJ2-7	CASSYQGVGEQYF	TGTGCCAGCAGTTACCAGGGCGTGGGCGAGCAGTACTTC
TRBD1	TRBV5-6	-	TRBJ2-4	CASSPGTGGLYF	TGTGCCAGCAGCCCCGGGACAGGGGGTCTGTACTTC
TRBD2	TRBV4-2	-	TRBJ2-7	CASSQEGTIIYEQYF	TGTGCCAGCAGCCAAGAAGGGACTATAATCTACGAGCAGTACTTC
-	TRBV2	-	TRBJ1-1	CASSDRTGNTEAFF	TGTGCCAGCAGTGACCGGACGGGGAACACTGAAGCTTTCTTT
-	TRBV10-2	once	TRBJ1-2	CASSVGLGADGYTF	TGCGCCAGCAGTGTGGGGTTGGGGGCGGATGGCTACACCTTC
TRBD1	TRBV4-1	-	TRBJ1-2	CASSQPRQGPSGYTF	TGCGCCAGCAGCCAACCTAGACAGGGGCCTAGTGGCTACACCTTC
TRBD1	TRBV28	-	TRBJ1-4	CASSLRTGDEKLFF	TGTGCCAGCAGTTTAAGGACAGGGGACGAAAAACTGTTTTTT
-	TRBV5-1	-	TRBJ2-1	CASSFLGDEQFF	TGCGCCAGCAGCTTCCTTGGAGATGAGCAGTTCTTC
-	TRBV6-5	once	TRBJ1-1	CASSYTRQGNTEAFF	TGTGCCAGCAGTTACACCCGTCAGGGGAACACTGAAGCTTTCTTT
-	TRBV7-8	-	TRBJ1-4	CASSLGRDSNEKLFF	TGTGCCAGCAGCTTAGGGAGGGATTCTAATGAAAAACTGTTTTTT
-	TRBV30	few	TRBJ2-2	CAWNTNTGELFF	TGTGCCTGGAACACGAACACCGGGGAGCTGTTTTTT
-	TRBV7-9	once	TRBJ1-1	CASSLGTEAFF	TGTGCCAGCAGCTTGGGGACAGAAGCTTTCTTT
-	TRBV10-3	-	TRBJ1-1	CAISENQGNTEAFF	TGTGCCATCAGTGAGAATCAGGGGAACACTGAAGCTTTCTTT
TRBD1	TRBV6-4	-	TRBJ1-1	CASSETSGQGKAFF	TGTGCCAGCAGTGAGACGTCGGGACAGGGTAAAGCTTTCTTT
-	TRBV6-5	-	TRBJ2-3	CASRGTSLDTQYF	TGTGCCAGCAGAGGGACCTCTCTCGATACGCAGTATTTT
-	TRBV30	-	TRBJ1-4	CACLGVNEKLFF	TGTGCCTGTTTGGGGGTTAATGAAAAACTGTTTTTT
TRBD1	TRBV19	-	TRBJ2-4	CASSATGGSNIQYF	TGTGCCAGTAGTGCGACAGGGGGTTCAAACATTCAGTACTTC
TRBD2	TRBV19	-	TRBJ2-7	CASSILPGTSGRAIEQYF	TGTGCCAGTAGTATACTGCCCGGGACTAGCGGGAGGGCCATCGAGCAGTACTTC